Presented here are 16 T cell receptor beta chains from one specimen sequenced in a study of CD8 T cells in Susac syndrome. Random hexamers were used to reverse transcribe roughly 0.45 to 1 ug of RNA. TCRdb recomputed calls from the immunoSEQ multiplex PCR reads with MiXCR, one row per CDR3 protein. Among hundreds of thousands of distinct CDR3 sequences listed, more than 70% were seen once. The source material was CD8+ T cells from PBMCs. These receptors all come from a human donor with multiple sclerosis.

J is TRBJ2-1 and V is TRBV7-9; D gene unclear. In germline, CDR1 is SEHNR, CDR2 FQNEAQ (reference sequence). There are 12 residues in the CDR3. Deletions cut 4 bases from V and 9 bases from J, with 10 bases between. CDR3 DNA: TGTGCCAGCAGCTCCCAGTGGGGTGAGCAGTTCTTC. Its protein product is CASSSQWGEQFF. The whole variable domain, filled in from reference TRBV7-9 and TRBJ2-1, reads DTGVSQNPRHKITKRGQNVTFRCDPISEHNRLYWYRQTLGQGPEFLTYFQNEAQLEKSRLLSDRFSAERPKGSFSTLEIQRTEQGDSAMYLCASSSQWGEQFFGPGTRLTVL.

The table lists this clonotype with a count of one. The rearrangement uses TRBV5-1 and TRBJ2-1, with D maybe TRBD1 (6 bases). Looked up from germline, CDR1 is SGHRS and CDR2 is YFSETQ. With 4 bases removed from V and 6 bases from J, the gap between germline ends came to 8 bases. The CDR3 is 12 residues long. The CDR3 is CASSVGANEQFF. In DNA form, the CDR3 reads TGCGCCAGCAGCGTGGGGGCCAATGAGCAGTTCTTC.

This clonotype appeared a single time. The CDR3 region has the DNA TGTGCCAGCAGCCAAGCCCTAGCGGGAGGGCCTGCAATCCTGGAGCAGTTCTTC. It is translated as CASSQALAGGPAILEQFF. V usage is TRBV14 and J usage is TRBJ2-1; 12 nucleotides align to TRBD2. Looked up from germline, CDR1 is SGHDN and CDR2 is FVKESK. Trimming took 1 base from V and 10 from J; bases not matched to a gene: 14. This CDR3 has 18 residues.

Remarks on this clonotype: One end of the junction varies from germline; a read error may be responsible. The chain carries TRBV7-7 and TRBJ2-1; 9 nucleotides agree with TRBD2. This CDR3 comprises 15 residues. CDR1 SSHAT and CDR2 FNYEAQ come from the germline V gene (reference sequence). CDR3 sequence reads: CASSLRREGIHEQFF. The DNA of the CDR3 is TGTGCTAGCAGCTTAAGGCGGGAGGGCATTCATGAGCAGTTCTTC.

V is TRBV9 and J is TRBJ1-2; D is unclear. V was clipped by 0 bases and J by 0 bases, with 9 bases between them. This CDR3 region has 15 residues. CDR1 is SGDLS, CDR2 YYNGEE, per germline. The CDR3 protein is CASSVVDLTNYGYTF. The CDR3 region has the DNA TGTGCCAGCAGCGTAGTGGACCTCACTAACTATGGCTACACCTTC.

The CDR3 is CASSPQSGGRTGELFF. The CDR3 bases are TGTGCCAGTAGTCCCCAATCGGGAGGGCGGACCGGGGAGCTGTTTTTT. J is TRBJ2-2 and V is TRBV19, with TRBD2 matching 8 bases. V lost 5 bases, J lost 5 bases, and 10 bases stayed unmatched. The germline gives CDR1 LNHDA, CDR2 SQIVND (reference sequence). The CDR3 contains 16 residues.

This chain connects TRBV11-2 to TRBJ2-7; 7 bases align to TRBD1. CDR3 size: 16 residues. V lost 0 bases, J lost 3 bases, and 8 bases stayed unmatched. From germline, CDR1 is SGHAT and CDR2 FQNNGV. The CDR3 DNA is TGTGCCAGCAGCTTAGAAGTCAGGGGGAATAACTACGAGCAGTACTTC. This sequence encodes CASSLEVRGNNYEQYF. Full variable domain (outside the CDR3, taken from reference TRBV11-2 and TRBJ2-7): EAGVAQSPRYKIIEKRQSVAFWCNPISGHATLYWYQQILGQGPKLLIQFQNNGVVDDSQLPKDRFSAERLKGVDSTLKIQPAKLEDSAVYLCASSLEVRGNNYEQYFGPGTRLTVT.

The rearrangement links TRBV4-1 to TRBJ2-5; no clear D gene. V dropped 5 bases and J dropped 3 bases, with 10 bases sitting between them. The CDR3 is 13 amino acids. CDR1 and CDR2 from the germline V gene are MGHRA and YSYEKL. CDR3 in amino acids: CASSLGLEETQYF. Written as DNA, the CDR3 is TGCGCCAGCAGCTTAGGGCTAGAAGAGACCCAGTACTTC.

A few counts support this clonotype. The chain employs TRBV28 and TRBJ1-1; D uncertain. Germline V gene lookup returns CDR1 MDHEN and CDR2 SYDVKM. CDR3 size: 14 residues. With 2 bases removed from V and 0 bases from J, the gap between germline ends came to 7 bases. CDR3 sequence (DNA): TGTGCCAGCAGTTTAGGGCCTATGAACACTGAAGCTTTCTTT. The encoded protein is CASSLGPMNTEAFF. Variable domain in full (rest from reference TRBV28 and TRBJ1-1): DVKVTQSSRYLVKRTGEKVFLECVQDMDHENMFWYRQDPGLGLRLIYFSYDVKMKEKGDIPEGYSVSREKKERFSLILESASTNQTSMYLCASSLGPMNTEAFFGQGTRLTVV.

The gene calls are TRBV27 and TRBJ2-1; 13 nucleotides line up with TRBD2. The germline CDR1 and CDR2 sequences are MNHEY and SMNVEV (reference sequence). This CDR3 spans 17 amino acids. Trimming cost V 4 bases and J 4 bases; bases outside gene matches: 7. CDR3 in amino acids: CASSSTSGGAPYNEQFF. DNA for the CDR3: TGTGCCAGCAGTTCTACTAGCGGGGGGGCCCCATACAATGAGCAGTTCTTC.

V and J are TRBV5-1 and TRBJ2-1; 9 bases line up with TRBD2. This CDR3 is 14 amino acids long. Germline V gene data show CDR1 as SGHRS and CDR2 as YFSETQ. V shed 4 bases and J 7 bases; nucleotides not matched to a gene: 6. The CDR3 reads CASSPSGRHNEQFF. For the CDR3, the DNA is TGCGCCAGCAGCCCGAGCGGGAGGCATAATGAGCAGTTCTTC.

The chain employs TRBV5-5 and TRBJ2-3; 14 nucleotides agree with TRBD2. CDR1 and CDR2 from the germline V gene are SGHKS and YYEKEE (reference sequence). J was trimmed by 2 bases and V by 1 base; bases with no gene match: 6. The CDR3 loop spans 18 amino acids. The CDR3 spells CASSLRLAGGFITDTQYF. The CDR3 DNA sequence: TGTGCCAGCAGCTTGCGACTAGCGGGGGGGTTTATCACAGATACGCAGTATTTT.

The genes are TRBV7-9 and TRBJ2-7; D may be TRBD1 (6 bases). Germline CDR1 reads SEHNR; CDR2 reads FQNEAQ (reference sequence). The CDR3 runs 16 residues. The V end was cut by 1 base, the J end by 2 bases, with 15 bases between. CDR3 DNA: TGTGCCAGCAGCTTAGGAGCGAACAGGGACACCTACGAGCAGTACTTC. This encodes CASSLGANRDTYEQYF.

The V call is TRBV19, the J call TRBJ1-2; D unclear. CDR1 LNHDA and CDR2 SQIVND come from the germline V gene (reference sequence). The CDR3 is 12 amino acids. The V end lost 5 bases, the J end lost 2 bases, and 6 bases lay between the germline ends. The CDR3 region has the DNA TGTGCCAGTAGTCCGGACAACTATGGCTACACCTTC. This codes for CASSPDNYGYTF.

This sequence joins TRBV10-3 and TRBJ1-2, with unresolved D. The CDR3 contains 13 residues. Germline lookup yields CDR1 ENHRY and CDR2 SYGVKD. V dropped 6 bases and J dropped 0 bases, with 8 bases sitting between them. The DNA of the CDR3 is TGTGCCATCAGCGGGATACCTAACTATGGCTACACCTTC. Translating it yields CAISGIPNYGYTF.

V usage is TRBV7-6 and J usage is TRBJ2-1; TRBD2 matches at 7 bases. V gave up 0 bases and J gave up 6 bases; unmatched junction bases: 5. In germline, CDR1 is SGHVS, CDR2 FNYEAQ. The CDR3 is 15 residues long. The CDR3 DNA reads as TGTGCCAGCAGCTTAGCGGCGGGAGAGGTCAATGAGCAGTTCTTC. Amino acid sequence: CASSLAAGEVNEQFF.